The entry below describes one TCR beta chain. Its antigen is currently not known. The input lacks base qualities; no much larger clone sits a single base away. The donors were 40 or so Caucasian individuals from Russia, aged about 6 to 95 years, who were systemically healthy. Approximately 9.3 milliliters of peripheral blood were collected from each donor into EDTA-treated Vacutainer tubes. Ficoll-Paque density-gradient centrifugation was used to isolate PBMCs, with at least 7 million obtained per sample. Total RNA, at least 6 micrograms per sample, was extracted from PBMCs with Trizol reagent. The percentages of naive CD45RAhigh/CD27high T cells were determined by flow cytometry on a PBMC aliquot from every donor. Receptors were amplified or captured by 5' RACE. A second roughly 7 to 11 cycle PCR used a sample-barcoded 5' primer and a J-beta primer mix. A template-switch 5' adaptor carrying 12 random nucleotides introduced a unique molecular identifier onto each TCR beta cDNA molecule. At least 2.5 million CDR3-containing paired-end reads were obtained from each sample. First-strand cDNA synthesis was performed from all RNA using the Mint cDNA synthesis kit, with priming by a TRBC-specific oligonucleotide. All cDNA was treated with uracil-DNA glycosylase and then went through a first 18-cycle PCR with the universal primers M1SS and BC2_uni_R. Per the authors' processing: For normalization, 1 million high-quality reads were randomly selected from each sample, with every read carrying a distinct molecular identifier. Instead of being binned into consensus sequences, reads with shared molecular identifiers were discarded. MiTCR, with a Q25 quality threshold and the strictest error-elimination algorithm, was used for CDR3 identification, clonotype clustering and error correction. A nonparametric unseen species model with Euler transformation was used to estimate lower-bound total TCR beta diversity. The public reads were quality trimmed at Q25 with fastp and then assembled into clones with MiXCR by TCRdb, keeping productive beta chains. Each entry merges the rows of one CDR3 protein and shows their most common DNA and genes. What appears here as the V and J calls and clone size reflects TCRdb's work, not the paper's. In this sample the table shows fewer than 2,000,000 distinct CDR3 sequences, 30% to 40% of which occur a single time. The top ten constitute 20% to 25% of the sample.

CDR3 length: 20 amino acids, cysteine to phenylalanine. The entry retains the CDR3 DNA only, 60 bases that are in frame from base 1. CDR1 and CDR2 are read off the germline V gene as LGHNA and YNFKEQ. The record originates from a study of blood T cells in healthy people across ages (dated by TCRdb to between 2015 and 2017). General notes on the study: In model experiments, template switching captured roughly one uniquely barcoded TCR beta cDNA molecule for every two T cells. To track age-related changes in TCR beta repertoire diversity, the study relied on deep sequencing normalized with unique cDNA molecular identifiers. Four age groups were formed from the donors: young (average approximately 15 years), middle-aged (around 40), aged (roughly 58) and long-lived (approximately 78). To avoid experimental bias, donors of different ages were randomly spread across the sequencing lanes. Two additional independent replicas of 1 million unique cDNA reads from the same blood draw were analyzed for two donors (one aged 18 to 30 and one aged 80 or older). The study at large found these results: A strong correlation was found between observed TCR beta diversity and the percentage of naive T cells measured by flow cytometry. As age increased, observed TCR beta diversity per million T cells dropped in a roughly linear way, and a significant reduction was already evident by age about 36. Total diversity estimates from one million sequenced T cells were considered lower bounds and underestimates. Since profiling was done on bulk unsorted PBMCs, naive and antigen-experienced compartments could not be conclusively compared. Because the CMV infection status of the donors was unknown, age-related changes in expanded clonotypes may potentially have been confounded. Compared with the aged group, the long-lived group had more naive CD4+ T cells, fewer expanded clones and increased TCR diversity, suggesting age selection.

This TCR came from a human donor in good health. Here the chain combines TRBV4-2 and TRBJ2-4, with TRBD1 as a weak D call on 7 bases. The J call may be in error: the DNA end matches TRBJ2-7 better. Specimen: blood. Read as DNA, the sequence is TGTGCCAGCAGCCAAGTTAACTTGGGGCAGGGGGTGGCGGGAAGGAGCGAGCAGTACTTC. Translation gives CASSQVNLGQGVAGRSEQYF.